These T cell receptor beta chains were read from a single sample in a study of blood T cell repertoires in COVID-19. Sequencing was performed with immunoSEQ multiplex PCR; in TCRdb, only in-frame clones are kept and a portion is missing. The profile shows approximately 250,000 clones, roughly 83% of them singletons. The sample comprised peripheral blood. These receptors all stem from a woman of 80 years or more with COVID-19, enrolled during active disease. CDR3s include the opening cysteine and the closing phenylalanine or tryptophan. Fields, in order: D gene, V gene, CDR3 protein. A D gene is named only where the DNA matches it firmly.

NA,TRBV29-1,CSVAGTPKSTDTQYF
NA,TRBV6-5,CASAPGQGQLNEQFF
NA,TRBV6-5,CASSSSGREQPQHF
NA,TRBV4-2,CASSQERAKTNTGELFF
TRBD1,TRBV11-2,CASSHKDRGRGYTF
TRBD2,TRBV7-8,CASSQTSGSYNEQFF
TRBD1,TRBV5-1,CASRPQGALGTNEKLFF
TRBD1,TRBV5-5,CASSLQQGEGGTEAFF
NA,TRBV9,CASSLQGQINEKLFF
NA,TRBV28,CASSLGGYTAGELFF
NA,TRBV5-1,CRSSRREGELFF
TRBD1,TRBV5-1,CASSPRGEREKLFF
NA,TRBV19,CASSIMGLPKGGELFF
TRBD1,TRBV3-1/TRBV3-2,CASSHNDRGQGGYTF
NA,TRBV6-5,CASGSVDYGYTF
TRBD1,TRBV19,CASSKRTGGYGYTF
NA,TRBV5-1,CASSLEAGTFVETQYF
TRBD1,TRBV27,CASSLSRTGNNSPLHF
NA,TRBV6-5,CASSLTGLGANEKLFF
NA,TRBV21-1,CASPGLSPQYF
TRBD2,TRBV11-3,CASSFRSSGGAQETQYF
TRBD1,TRBV5-4,CASRSGTGGYTF
NA,TRBV19,CASSTFERSNYGYTF
TRBD1,TRBV6-6,CASSYQQGARYTIYF
NA,TRBV10-3,CAIGQSSNEQFF
TRBD1,TRBV19,CASTPGTANSPLHF
NA,TRBV6-5,CASSYSAGASAYGYTF
NA,TRBV5-5,CASSWGGNTEAFF
TRBD2,TRBV10-3,CAITPTSQGVGTGELFF
TRBD1,TRBV7-9,CASSRDRGGYGYTF
NA,TRBV28,CASSLTTTNEKLFF
NA,TRBV30,CAWRLGGTEAFF
TRBD1,TRBV6-5,CASSRTGDGYGYTF
NA,TRBV5-6,CASSSKTNNSPLHF
NA,TRBV2,CASTEGFSGNTIYF
NA,TRBV19,CASRLRGYTGELFF
TRBD2,TRBV2,CASSESRLAEETQYF
NA,TRBV3-1/TRBV3-2,CASSLPATEAFF
NA,TRBV28,CASLDRNTGELFF
TRBD1,TRBV15,CATSRAPGGTGTDTQYF
TRBD1,TRBV18,CASSPGQGGFTEAFF
NA,TRBV6-5,CASSLSRGGTEAFF
NA,TRBV24-1,CATSDPRRDIQSGELFF
NA,TRBV21-1,CASSKGVAGTPFNVNTEAFF
TRBD2,TRBV19,CASSIDRLAGAGDTQYF
NA,TRBV5-1,CASSLMGAYNSEAFF
TRBD2,TRBV6-2/TRBV6-3,CASSFGGGNTGELFF
TRBD1,TRBV19,CASSISRQGAYEQYF
TRBD1,TRBV6-5,CASRTGVNTEAFF
TRBD1,TRBV18,CASSPQGATEAFF
TRBD1,TRBV5-1,CASSPQGDSYEKLFF
NA,TRBV4-2,CASSQDMSDNEQFF
TRBD1,TRBV5-4,CASSPSGQGYYGYTF
NA,TRBV5-1,CASSLVSDTQYF
NA,TRBV18,CASSPPAQGHNQPQHF
NA,TRBV2,CASNEGVGNSPLHF
NA,TRBV7-3,CASSRGGVETQYF
TRBD2,TRBV6-1,CASSEEYIGTTDWAKNIQYF